These T cell receptor beta chains were read from a single sample in a study of a mutant IDH1 vaccine in newly diagnosed glioma. Using immunoSEQ multiplex PCR, the repertoire was profiled, and TCRdb retains in-frame clones only, with some absent. Of roughly 74,000 clones listed, 65% to 90% were seen once; the top ten hold roughly 2%. The antigens for these receptors are not known. This sample comprised PBMCs, obtained from a glioma patient whose treatment included an IDH1 peptide vaccine. The receptors were gathered from a man aged 25-45 years with glioma. Some clones in this sample may be carry-over from other donors' samples. Each CDR3 is given with its conserved first and last residue. A D gene is named only where the DNA matches it firmly. Size values are once, few and many counts, or a class for expanded clones, and some rows have none.

len,abundance,v_gene,j_gene,d_gene,CDR3nt,CDR3aa
17,-,TRBV7-9,TRBJ2-2,TRBD2,TGTGCCAGCAGCTTTTGGACTAGCGGGAGAAACACCGGGGAGCTGTTTTTT,CASSFWTSGRNTGELFF
16,-,TRBV18,TRBJ2-3,-,TGTGCCAGCTCACCACCGGACGGGGTCAGCACAGATACGCAGTATTTT,CASSPPDGVSTDTQYF
15,-,TRBV27,TRBJ2-1,TRBD1,TGTGCCAGCAGTCCTCGACAGGGGTGGTCCAATGAGCAGTTCTTC,CASSPRQGWSNEQFF
13,few,TRBV18,TRBJ2-5,-,TGTGCCAGCTCAGGGGGTATCCAAGAGACCCAGTACTTC,CASSGGIQETQYF
15,-,TRBV27,TRBJ2-7,-,TGTGCCAGCAGTTTTTGGGGGGATGTCTCCTACGAGCAGTACTTC,CASSFWGDVSYEQYF
16,once,TRBV9,TRBJ2-1,TRBD2,TGTGCCAGCAGCGCTAGCGGGAGGCCGAAATACAATGAGCAGTTCTTC,CASSASGRPKYNEQFF
15,once,TRBV4-1,TRBJ2-1,TRBD1,TGCGCCAGCAGCCAAGCTACAGGGGGGAGAAATGAGCAGTTCTTC,CASSQATGGRNEQFF
15,-,TRBV4-1,TRBJ2-7,-,TGCGCCAGCAGCCTTGTGGAGGGACAGAAGAACGAGCAGTACTTC,CASSLVEGQKNEQYF
16,-,TRBV7-2,TRBJ2-3,-,TGTGCCAGCAGCTTAGCGCCAAGGAGGGTGACAGATACGCAGTATTTT,CASSLAPRRVTDTQYF
15,once,TRBV7-9,TRBJ2-1,TRBD1,TGTGCCAGCAGCTATACAGGGGGCAATGACAATGAGCAGTTCTTC,CASSYTGGNDNEQFF
15,-,TRBV4-1,TRBJ2-3,-,TGCGCCAGCAGCCATAGGAGGGAAAGGACAGATACGCAGTATTTT,CASSHRRERTDTQYF
15,-,TRBV5-1,TRBJ2-5,TRBD1,TGCGCCAGCAGCCATCCCCGACAGGGAGAAGAGACCCAGTACTTC,CASSHPRQGEETQYF
13,few,TRBV27,TRBJ1-5,-,TGTGCCAGCGCTGAAAATAGCAATCAGCCCCAGCATTTT,CASAENSNQPQHF
14,-,TRBV18,TRBJ2-7,-,TGTGCCAGCTCACCACCGGTCCCCCCGTATGAGCAGTACTTC,CASSPPVPPYEQYF
15,-,TRBV6-6,TRBJ1-6,TRBD1,TGTGCCAGCAGTTCCGGGACAGGGGTTTATTCACCCCTCCACTTT,CASSSGTGVYSPLHF
15,once,TRBV27,TRBJ1-2,-,TGTGCCAGCAGTCCCCGACAGATTACTAACTATGGCTACACCTTC,CASSPRQITNYGYTF
13,-,TRBV19,TRBJ2-7,-,TGTGCCAGTAGTATAGAACAAGGGTACGAGCAGTACTTC,CASSIEQGYEQYF
13,few,TRBV29-1,TRBJ1-1,TRBD1,TGCAGCGTTGTGGACAGGGGGCCCTGGGGAGCTTTCTTT,CSVVDRGPWGAFF
13,-,TRBV15,TRBJ2-7,-,TGTGCCACCAGCAGCCGACAACCCGGCGAGCAGTACTTC,CATSSRQPGEQYF
19,-,TRBV28,TRBJ1-6,TRBD1,TGTGCCAGCAGTTTAAGGATCGGAAGGGACAGGGTTCCTAATTCACCCCTCCACTTT,CASSLRIGRDRVPNSPLHF
12,-,TRBV7-9,TRBJ1-2,-,TGTGCCAGCAGCCCAGATAACTATGGCTACACCTTC,CASSPDNYGYTF
12,-,TRBV7-9,TRBJ1-2,-,TGTGCCAGCAGTTCCCTCAGGGATGGCTACACCTTC,CASSSLRDGYTF
15,-,TRBV9,TRBJ1-1,-,TGTGCCAGCAGCGGTACCCTGGGGGAAAGCACTGAAGCTTTCTTT,CASSGTLGESTEAFF
13,few,TRBV5-1,TRBJ1-1,TRBD1,TGCGCCAGCAGCAAGGGACAGGGCGAGGAAGCTTTCTTT,CASSKGQGEEAFF
16,-,TRBV10-2,TRBJ2-7,TRBD1,TGCGCCAGCAGGAGGGTCGGGACAGGGGGATCCTACGAGCAGTACTTC,CASRRVGTGGSYEQYF
16,-,TRBV11-2,TRBJ2-5,-,TGTGCCAGCAGCTCTGGTTGGGGGGGCTACCGGGAGACCCAGTACTTC,CASSSGWGGYRETQYF
12,-,TRBV29-1,TRBJ1-2,-,TGCAGCGTTGAAGCGGGGGCCGGTGGCTACACCTTC,CSVEAGAGGYTF
14,once,TRBV28,TRBJ1-1,-,TGTGCCAGCAGTTCTCCCCCCGGTTCGCCCGAAGCTTTCTTT,CASSSPPGSPEAFF
12,-,TRBV28,TRBJ2-5,TRBD1,TGTGCCAGCAGTCGACAGGGGGAGACCCAGTACTTC,CASSRQGETQYF
14,-,TRBV4-3,TRBJ2-5,TRBD2,TGCGCCAGCAGCCCCAGCGGGAGGGGAGAGACCCAGTACTTC,CASSPSGRGETQYF
14,-,TRBV5-1,TRBJ2-5,TRBD2,TGCGCCAGCAGCTTGACTAGCGTAGAGGAGACCCAGTACTTC,CASSLTSVEETQYF
12,-,TRBV28,TRBJ1-4,-,TGTGCCAGCGGGGGAATGGGGGAAAAACTGTTTTTT,CASGGMGEKLFF
14,-,TRBV27,TRBJ1-6,TRBD1,TGTGCCAGCAGATCGGGACAGGGGAATTCACCCCTCCACTTT,CASRSGQGNSPLHF
15,once,TRBV10-2,TRBJ2-5,TRBD2,TGCGCCAGCAGTGAGTCGACGGGGGGGAAAGAGACCCAGTACTTC,CASSESTGGKETQYF
13,-,TRBV5-1,TRBJ2-2,-,TGCGCCAGCAGCTTTCAGAGGACCGGGGAGCTGTTTTTT,CASSFQRTGELFF
14,few,TRBV9,TRBJ1-1,-,TGTGCCAGCAGCCCCGGGGGGAGCACCCCTGAAGCTTTCTTT,CASSPGGSTPEAFF
13,few,TRBV10-3,TRBJ1-1,-,TGTGCCATCAGGCGAGGAGAGAACACTGAAGCTTTCTTT,CAIRRGENTEAFF
16,-,TRBV10-2,TRBJ2-3,-,TGCGCCAGCAGTGAGGAGGGTTGGGCAGGCACAGATACGCAGTATTTT,CASSEEGWAGTDTQYF
15,once,TRBV7-9,TRBJ2-3,TRBD2,TGTGCCAGCAGCTTAGGACTAGCGCCGACAGGCACGCAGTATTTT,CASSLGLAPTGTQYF
15,-,TRBV27,TRBJ2-7,TRBD2,TGTGCCAGCAGTTATCTACTAGCGGGAGTTCACGAGCAGTACTTC,CASSYLLAGVHEQYF
13,-,TRBV30,TRBJ1-1,-,TGTGCCTGGGGGGACACCGGGGAGACTGAAGCTTTCTTT,CAWGDTGETEAFF
15,-,TRBV27,TRBJ2-2,-,TGTGCCAGCAGTCCTCTCCGGGAGAACACCGGGGAGCTGTTTTTT,CASSPLRENTGELFF
14,-,TRBV5-5,TRBJ1-1,-,TGTGCCAGCAGCTTGATAAGGGGTTTAACCGAAGCTTTCTTT,CASSLIRGLTEAFF
16,-,TRBV15,TRBJ2-1,TRBD2,TGTGCCACCAGCAGAATGGGACTAGCGGGAGCGGATGAGCAGTTCTTC,CATSRMGLAGADEQFF
13,-,TRBV7-8,TRBJ1-5,-,TGTGCCAGCAGCCGAGAGGGTAATCAGCCCCAGCATTTT,CASSREGNQPQHF